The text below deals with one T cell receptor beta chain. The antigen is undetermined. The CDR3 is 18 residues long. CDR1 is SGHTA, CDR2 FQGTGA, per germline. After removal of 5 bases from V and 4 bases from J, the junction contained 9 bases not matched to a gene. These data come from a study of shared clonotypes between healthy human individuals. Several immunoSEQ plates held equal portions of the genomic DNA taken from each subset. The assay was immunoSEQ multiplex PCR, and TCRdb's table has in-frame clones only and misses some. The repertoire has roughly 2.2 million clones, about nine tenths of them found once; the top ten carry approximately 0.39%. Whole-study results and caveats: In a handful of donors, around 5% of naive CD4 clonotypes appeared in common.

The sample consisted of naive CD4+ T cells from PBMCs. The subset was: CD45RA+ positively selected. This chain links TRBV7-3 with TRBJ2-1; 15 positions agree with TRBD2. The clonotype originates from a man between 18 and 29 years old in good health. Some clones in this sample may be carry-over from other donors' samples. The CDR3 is CASSVNPGLAGGYNEQFF. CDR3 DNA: TGTGCCAGCAGCGTCAACCCGGGACTAGCGGGAGGTTACAATGAGCAGTTCTTC.